The 16 T cell receptor beta chains in this list originate from one sample, sequenced in a study of beta chain features in type 1 diabetes. Every isolated RNA sample was fully reverse transcribed, so sequencing captured expressed TCRB transcripts. Profiling relied on immunoSEQ multiplex PCR, and the TCRdb table lists in-frame clones only, not all of them. Seen here are about 290,000 clones, approximately 8.1% observed once, and the top ten hold roughly 1%. Sequencing was done on a sample of central memory CD4+ T cells from blood. These receptor sequences come from a young woman in good health.

This clone came up a few times. This chain uses TRBV4-1 with TRBJ2-7; 10 positions agree with TRBD2. From germline, CDR1 is MGHRA and CDR2 YSYEKL. The CDR3 contains 20 residues. V shed 3 bases and J 0 bases; nucleotides not matched to a gene: 17. The chain's CDR3 is CASSQWEGTSATPSSYEQYV. CDR3 DNA: TGCGCCAGCAGCCAGTGGGAGGGGACTAGCGCTACTCCTAGCTCCTACGAGCAGTACGTC.

In this sample, this clone turned up a few times. The V and J genes are TRBV5-1 and TRBJ2-7, with a weak D call TRBD1 (6 bases). The CDR3 totals 13 residues. V was shortened by 5 bases and J by 7 bases, with 16 bases between the two germline ends. Per the germline V gene, CDR1 is SGHRS and CDR2 is YFSETQ. CDR3 in amino acids: CASRDNGQREQYF. For the CDR3, the DNA is TGCGCCAGCAGGGATAACGGACAGCGAGAGCAGTACTTC.

This clone has more than one count but fewer than ten. The gene calls are TRBV28 and TRBJ2-1; 9 bases fit TRBD1. Trimming at V came to 5 bases and at J to 8 bases, leaving 7 bases not matched to a gene. This CDR3 contains 14 residues. The germline V gene has CDR1 MDHEN and CDR2 SYDVKM. Here the CDR3 DNA reads TGTGCCAGCAGTACAGGGGGCTTGGTGGATGAGCAGTTCTTC. The encoded protein is CASSTGGLVDEQFF.

In this sample, this clone turned up a few times. The chain combines TRBV7-8 with TRBJ2-7; D is unclear. Germline assignment: CDR1 SGHVS and CDR2 FQNEAQ. The CDR3 is 13 residues long. V was cut by 5 bases and J by 1 base, with 9 bases left in between. The CDR3 protein is CASSPRSSYEQYV. The CDR3 DNA reads TGTGCCAGCAGCCCCAGGAGTTCCTACGAGCAGTACGTC.

This clone was detected only a few times. The chain has TRBV10-3 and TRBJ2-7; unclear D gene. CDR3 size: 11 residues. The germline V gene encodes CDR1 ENHRY and CDR2 SYGVKD. V was shortened by 10 bases and J by 3 bases, with 10 bases between the two germline ends. The CDR3 protein is CATSDSYEQYV. For the CDR3, the DNA is TGTGCCACCTCGGATAGCTACGAGCAGTACGTC.

This clone has at least ten counts. At one boundary the junction diverges from the germline segment, which might be a read error. The chain links TRBV7-2 to TRBJ2-3; D is perhaps TRBD1 (6 bases). CDR1 and CDR2 from the germline V gene are SGHTA and FQGNSA. The CDR3 is made up of 13 amino acids. The CDR3 spells CASSQNRADTQYF. The CDR3 DNA reads as TGCGCCAGCAGCCAAAACAGGGCAGATACGCAGTATTTT. Combining the CDR3 with reference TRBV7-2 and TRBJ2-3 gives the whole variable domain GAGVSQSPSNKVTEKGKDVELRCDPISGHTALYWYRQSLGQGLEFLIYFQGNSAPDKSGLPSDRFSAERTGGSVSTLTIQRTQQEDSAVYLCASSQNRADTQYFGPGTRLTVL.

The chain combines TRBV28 with TRBJ2-1, with D uncertain. CDR3 length: 12 amino acids. Germline CDR1 is MDHEN and CDR2 is SYDVKM. The ends were cut back, 6 bases at V and 12 bases at J, with 15 bases in the middle. The CDR3 sequence: CASRDGPEVQFF. The CDR3 DNA follows: TGTGCCAGCAGGGATGGTCCTGAGGTGCAGTTCTTC.

This clone was picked up a small number of times. The V gene is TRBV19, the J gene TRBJ2-1; either TRBD1 or TRBD2 may supply D (5 bases each). The germline V and J ends were trimmed by 3 bases and 0 bases, with 21 bases remaining between them. Germline CDR1 and CDR2: LNHDA and SQIVND (reference sequence). There are 19 residues in the CDR3. The CDR3 DNA reads as TGTGCCAGTAGTATTCGGAGGACACCGCTAGCCCACTCCTACAATGAGCAGTTCTTC. As protein: CASSIRRTPLAHSYNEQFF.

Concerning this clone itself: Different DNA sequences within this sample yield the same CDR3. The chain carries TRBV11-1 and TRBJ1-6, with D perhaps TRBD1 (5 bases). Germline V gives CDR1 SGHAT, CDR2 FQDESV (reference sequence). This CDR3 has 15 residues. Trimming shortened V by 2 bases and J by 5 bases, and 10 bases separated the two germline ends. The CDR3 nucleotides are TGTGCCAGCAGCTTATTGTTGGGGGATAATTCACCCCTCCACTTT. It is translated as CASSLLLGDNSPLHF.

The J gene is TRBJ2-6, the V gene TRBV9; tentatively, D is TRBD1 (5 bases). Trimming cost V 1 base and J 3 bases, with 8 bases left between them. CDR1 and CDR2 (germline): SGDLS, YYNGEE. This CDR3 is built from 15 residues. The CDR3 region is CASSVLGHGANVLTF. For the CDR3, the DNA is TGTGCCAGCAGCGTACTAGGACATGGGGCCAACGTCCTGACTTTC.

The table lists this clone with many counts. The chain couples TRBV5-6 to TRBJ1-1; 11 bases map to TRBD1. CDR1 is SGHDT and CDR2 is YYEEEE in the germline V gene. This CDR3 has 17 residues. V gave up 1 base and J gave up 3 bases; unmatched junction bases: 8. CDR3 nucleotide sequence: TGTGCCAGCAGCTTGTACGGACAGGGGGCAGAAGACACTGAAGCTTTCTTT. Amino acids: CASSLYGQGAEDTEAFF.

This chain uses TRBV5-1 with TRBJ2-1; TRBD2 matches 8 bases. Trimming at V came to 0 bases and at J to 4 bases, leaving 3 bases not matched to a gene. Germline V gene sequence: CDR1 SGHRS, CDR2 YFSETQ. The length of the CDR3 is 15 residues. The CDR3, as DNA: TGCGCCAGCAGCTTGGGAGCGGGGGTTTACAATGAGCAGTTCTTC. It translates to CASSLGAGVYNEQFF.

This sequence joins TRBV11-3 and TRBJ2-5; D is possibly TRBD1 (6 bases). Deletions cut 4 bases from V and 7 bases from J, with 13 bases between. Germline assignment: CDR1 SGHNT and CDR2 YENEEA. This CDR3 contains 13 residues. This CDR3 reads CASSWGQGGTQYF. Written as DNA, the CDR3 is TGTGCCAGCAGCTGGGGGCAGGGTGGGACCCAGTACTTC.

This clone has a single count. This chain connects TRBV25-1 to TRBJ1-3; TRBD1 is a possible D gene (6 bases). This CDR3 has 14 residues. V was shortened by 5 bases and J by 3 bases, with 11 bases between the two germline ends. Germline lookup yields CDR1 MGHDK and CDR2 SYGVNS. CDR3 sequence (DNA): TGTGCCAGCAGTCCGGGGGCTGATGGAAACACCATATATTTT. It specifies CASSPGADGNTIYF.

This clone has more than one count but fewer than ten. V gene TRBV27 combines with J gene TRBJ2-3; no reliable D call. Trimming took off 3 bases at V and 8 bases at J, with 9 bases between the two ends. Germline CDR1 is MNHEY and CDR2 is SMNVEV (reference sequence). The CDR3 is made up of 12 amino acids. CDR3 sequence reads: CASSFARGTQYF. CDR3 DNA: TGTGCCAGCAGTTTTGCCAGAGGTACGCAGTATTTT.

This clone was detected only a few times. V usage is TRBV7-9 and J usage is TRBJ2-1, with D maybe TRBD1 (6 bases). Trimming took off 4 bases at V and 7 bases at J, with 17 bases between the two ends. Germline lookup yields CDR1 SEHNR and CDR2 FQNEAQ (reference sequence). This CDR3 has 15 amino acids. CDR3 nucleotide sequence: TGTGCCAGCAGCTACGGCCCGGGAAGGGGGAATGAGCAGTTCTTC. Encoded protein: CASSYGPGRGNEQFF.